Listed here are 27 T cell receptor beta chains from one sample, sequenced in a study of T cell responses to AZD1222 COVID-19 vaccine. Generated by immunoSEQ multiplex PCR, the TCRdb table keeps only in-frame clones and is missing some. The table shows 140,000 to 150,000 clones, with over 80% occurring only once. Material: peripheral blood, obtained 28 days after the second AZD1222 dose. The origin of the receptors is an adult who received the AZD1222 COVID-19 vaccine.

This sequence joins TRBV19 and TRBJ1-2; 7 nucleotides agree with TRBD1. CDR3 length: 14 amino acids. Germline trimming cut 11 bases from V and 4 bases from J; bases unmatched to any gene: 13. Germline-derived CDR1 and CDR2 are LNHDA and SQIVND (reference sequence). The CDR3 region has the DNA TGTGCCGTCTCTCCTGGGACAGCTTTCTATGGCTACACCTTC. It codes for CAVSPGTAFYGYTF.

The CDR3 DNA is TGTGCCAGCAGCTGGACAGGGGCCAGGCAGCCCCAGCATTTT. This translates into CASSWTGARQPQHF. The V call is TRBV3-1 (or the pseudogene TRBV3-2), the J call TRBJ1-5, with 9 bases matching TRBD1. This CDR3 comprises 14 residues. CDR1 is LGHDT and CDR2 is YNNKEL in the germline V gene (reference sequence). V was clipped by 5 bases and J by 7 bases; unmatched bases: 6.

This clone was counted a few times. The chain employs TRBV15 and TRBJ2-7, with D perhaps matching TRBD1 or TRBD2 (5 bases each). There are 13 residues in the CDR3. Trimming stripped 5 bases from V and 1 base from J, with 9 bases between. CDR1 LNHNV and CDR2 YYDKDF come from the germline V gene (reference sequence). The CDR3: CATSWDGSYEQYF. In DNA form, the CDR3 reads TGTGCCACCAGCTGGGACGGGTCCTACGAGCAGTACTTC.

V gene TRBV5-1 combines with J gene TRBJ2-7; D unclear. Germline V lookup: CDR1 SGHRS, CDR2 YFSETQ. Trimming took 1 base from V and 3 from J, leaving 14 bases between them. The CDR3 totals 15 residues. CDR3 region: CASSLSPTVVYEQYF. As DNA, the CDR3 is TGCGCCAGCAGCTTGAGCCCGACGGTGGTCTACGAGCAGTACTTC.

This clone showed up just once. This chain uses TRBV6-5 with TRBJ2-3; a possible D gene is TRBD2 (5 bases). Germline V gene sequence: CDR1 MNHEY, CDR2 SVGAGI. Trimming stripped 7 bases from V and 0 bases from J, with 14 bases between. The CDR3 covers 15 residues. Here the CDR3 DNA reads TGTGCCAGCACCCAGCGGAGAACTAGCACAGATACGCAGTATTTT. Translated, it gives CASTQRRTSTDTQYF.

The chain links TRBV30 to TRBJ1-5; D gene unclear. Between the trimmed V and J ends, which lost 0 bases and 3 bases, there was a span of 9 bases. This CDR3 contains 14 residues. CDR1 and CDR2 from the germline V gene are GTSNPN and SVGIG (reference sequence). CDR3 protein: CAWSVSGLNQPQHF. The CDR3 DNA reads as TGTGCCTGGAGTGTATCAGGCCTCAATCAGCCCCAGCATTTT.

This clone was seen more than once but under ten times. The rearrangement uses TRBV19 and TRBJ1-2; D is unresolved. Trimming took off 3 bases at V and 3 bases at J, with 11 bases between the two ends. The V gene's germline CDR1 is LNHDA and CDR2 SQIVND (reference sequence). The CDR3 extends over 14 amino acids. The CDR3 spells CASSIVGRDYGYTF. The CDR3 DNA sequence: TGTGCCAGTAGTATCGTAGGTAGGGACTATGGCTACACCTTC.

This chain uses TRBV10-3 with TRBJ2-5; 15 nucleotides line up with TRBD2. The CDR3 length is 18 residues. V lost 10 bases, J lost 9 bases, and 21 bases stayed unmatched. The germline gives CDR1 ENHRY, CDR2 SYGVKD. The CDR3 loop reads CATQLGLAGGHEEAAQYF. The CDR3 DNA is TGTGCCACTCAGTTAGGACTAGCGGGAGGGCACGAAGAGGCGGCCCAGTACTTC.

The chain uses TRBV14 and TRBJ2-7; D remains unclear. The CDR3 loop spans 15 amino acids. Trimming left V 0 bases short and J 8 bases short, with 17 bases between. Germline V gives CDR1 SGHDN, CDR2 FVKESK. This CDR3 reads CASSQDGAPTRQQYF. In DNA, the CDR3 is TGTGCCAGCAGCCAAGATGGAGCGCCCACCAGACAGCAGTACTTC.

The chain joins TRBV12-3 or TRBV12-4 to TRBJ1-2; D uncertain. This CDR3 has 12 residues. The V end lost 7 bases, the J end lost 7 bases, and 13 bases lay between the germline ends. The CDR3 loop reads CASTPGRVGYTF. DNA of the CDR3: TGTGCCAGCACCCCGGGAAGGGTTGGCTACACCTTC.

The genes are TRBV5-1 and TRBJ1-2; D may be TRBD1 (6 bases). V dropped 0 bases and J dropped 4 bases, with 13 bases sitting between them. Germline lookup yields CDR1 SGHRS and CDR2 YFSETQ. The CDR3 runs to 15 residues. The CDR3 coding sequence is TGCGCCAGCAGCTTGGTGGGGGGCGGAAGCTATGGCTACACCTTC. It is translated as CASSLVGGGSYGYTF. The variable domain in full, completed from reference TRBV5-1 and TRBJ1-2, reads KAGVTQTPRYLIKTRGQQVTLSCSPISGHRSVSWYQQTPGQGLQFLFEYFSETQRNKGNFPGRFSGRQFSNSRSEMNVSTLELGDSALYLCASSLVGGGSYGYTFGSGTRLTVV.

CDR3 sequence: CASSLRGLQTYNEQFF. DNA of the CDR3: TGTGCCAGCAGTTTAAGGGGGCTACAGACCTACAATGAGCAGTTCTTC. The rearrangement uses TRBV6-2 or TRBV6-3 and TRBJ2-1, with 7 bases fitting TRBD1. After removal of 4 bases from V and 2 bases from J, the junction contained 8 bases not matched to a gene. The CDR3 totals 16 residues. CDR1 and CDR2 from the germline V gene are MNHEY and SVGEGT.

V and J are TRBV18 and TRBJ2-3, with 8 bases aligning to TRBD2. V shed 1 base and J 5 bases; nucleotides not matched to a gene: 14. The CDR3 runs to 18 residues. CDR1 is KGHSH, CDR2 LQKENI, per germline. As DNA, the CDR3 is TGTGCCAGCTCACCACTCGTTAGCGGGATCAAGGATAAAGATACGCAGTATTTT. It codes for CASSPLVSGIKDKDTQYF.

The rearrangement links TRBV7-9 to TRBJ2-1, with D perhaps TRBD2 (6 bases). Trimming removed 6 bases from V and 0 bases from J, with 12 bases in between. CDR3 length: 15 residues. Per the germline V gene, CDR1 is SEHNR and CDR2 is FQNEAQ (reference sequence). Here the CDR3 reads CASRRAGSSYNEQFF. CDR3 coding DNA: TGTGCCAGCAGGCGAGCGGGCAGCTCCTACAATGAGCAGTTCTTC.

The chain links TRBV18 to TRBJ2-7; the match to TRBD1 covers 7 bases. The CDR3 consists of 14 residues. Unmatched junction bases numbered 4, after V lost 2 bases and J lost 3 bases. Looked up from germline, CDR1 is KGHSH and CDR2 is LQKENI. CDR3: CASSPGRGIYEQYF. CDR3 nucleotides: TGTGCCAGCTCACCAGGCAGGGGGATCTACGAGCAGTACTTC.

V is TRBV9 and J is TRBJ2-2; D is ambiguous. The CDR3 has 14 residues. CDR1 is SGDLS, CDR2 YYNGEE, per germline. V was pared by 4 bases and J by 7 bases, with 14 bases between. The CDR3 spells CASSTLSTDGELFF. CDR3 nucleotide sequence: TGTGCCAGCAGCACCCTATCAACGGACGGGGAGCTGTTTTTT.

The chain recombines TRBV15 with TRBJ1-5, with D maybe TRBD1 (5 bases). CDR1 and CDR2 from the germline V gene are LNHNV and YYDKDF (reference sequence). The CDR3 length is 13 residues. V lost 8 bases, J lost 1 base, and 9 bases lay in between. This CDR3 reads CATGHRSNQPQHF. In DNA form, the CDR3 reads TGTGCCACCGGACATCGGAGCAATCAGCCCCAGCATTTT.

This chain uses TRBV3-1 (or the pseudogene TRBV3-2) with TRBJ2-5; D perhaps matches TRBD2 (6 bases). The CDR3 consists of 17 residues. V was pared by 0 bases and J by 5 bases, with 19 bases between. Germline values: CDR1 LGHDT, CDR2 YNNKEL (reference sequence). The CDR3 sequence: CASSQDWGMSRGETQYF. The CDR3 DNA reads TGTGCCAGCAGCCAAGATTGGGGGATGTCACGGGGGGAGACCCAGTACTTC.

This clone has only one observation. CDR3 sequence: CASSPRPRGAYGNTIYF. The CDR3 DNA sequence: TGTGCCAGTAGTCCGCGCCCCCGGGGGGCATATGGAAACACCATATATTTT. The V and J genes are TRBV19 and TRBJ1-3; D is perhaps TRBD1 (6 bases). Trimming removed 5 bases from V and 3 bases from J, with 20 bases in between. The germline V gene has CDR1 LNHDA and CDR2 SQIVND (reference sequence). The CDR3 loop spans 17 amino acids.

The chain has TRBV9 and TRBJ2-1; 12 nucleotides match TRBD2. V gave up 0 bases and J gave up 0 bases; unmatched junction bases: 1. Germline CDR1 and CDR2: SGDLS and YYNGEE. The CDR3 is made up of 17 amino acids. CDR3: CASSVASGRVSYNEQFF. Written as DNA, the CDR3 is TGTGCCAGCAGCGTAGCTAGCGGGAGGGTCTCCTACAATGAGCAGTTCTTC.

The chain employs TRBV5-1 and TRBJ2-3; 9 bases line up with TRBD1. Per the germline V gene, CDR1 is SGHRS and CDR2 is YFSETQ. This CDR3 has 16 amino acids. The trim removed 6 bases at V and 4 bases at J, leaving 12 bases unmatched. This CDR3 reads CASTFDRGQGPDTQYF. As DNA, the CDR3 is TGCGCCAGCACCTTCGACCGGGGACAGGGCCCAGATACGCAGTATTTT. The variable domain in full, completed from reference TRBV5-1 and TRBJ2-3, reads KAGVTQTPRYLIKTRGQQVTLSCSPISGHRSVSWYQQTPGQGLQFLFEYFSETQRNKGNFPGRFSGRQFSNSRSEMNVSTLELGDSALYLCASTFDRGQGPDTQYFGPGTRLTVL.

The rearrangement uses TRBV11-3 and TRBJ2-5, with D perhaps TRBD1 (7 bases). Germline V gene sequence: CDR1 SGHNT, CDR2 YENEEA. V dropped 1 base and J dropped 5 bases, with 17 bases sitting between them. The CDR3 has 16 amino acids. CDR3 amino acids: CASSLGVGQEGETQYF. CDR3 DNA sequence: TGTGCCAGCAGCTTAGGGGTCGGACAGGAGGGCGAGACCCAGTACTTC.

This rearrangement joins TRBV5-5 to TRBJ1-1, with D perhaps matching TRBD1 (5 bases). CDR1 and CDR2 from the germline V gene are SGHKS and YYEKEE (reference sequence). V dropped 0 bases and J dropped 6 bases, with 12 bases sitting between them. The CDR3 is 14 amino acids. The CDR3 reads CASSLAWGEPEAFF. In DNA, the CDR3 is TGTGCCAGCAGCTTGGCGTGGGGGGAGCCTGAAGCTTTCTTT.

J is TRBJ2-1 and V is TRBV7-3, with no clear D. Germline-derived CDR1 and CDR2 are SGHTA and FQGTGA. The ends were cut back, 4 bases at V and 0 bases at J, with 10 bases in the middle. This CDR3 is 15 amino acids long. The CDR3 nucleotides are TGTGCCAGCAGCTCAGTGACGGCCTCCTACAATGAGCAGTTCTTC. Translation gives CASSSVTASYNEQFF.

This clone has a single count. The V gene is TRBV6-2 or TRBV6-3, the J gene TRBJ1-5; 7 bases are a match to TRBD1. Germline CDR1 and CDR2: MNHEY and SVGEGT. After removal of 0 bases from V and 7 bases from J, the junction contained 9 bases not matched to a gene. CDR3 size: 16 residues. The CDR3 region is CASSYSRRGPGQPQHF. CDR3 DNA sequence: TGTGCCAGCAGTTACTCGAGGAGGGGGCCGGGACAGCCCCAGCATTTT.

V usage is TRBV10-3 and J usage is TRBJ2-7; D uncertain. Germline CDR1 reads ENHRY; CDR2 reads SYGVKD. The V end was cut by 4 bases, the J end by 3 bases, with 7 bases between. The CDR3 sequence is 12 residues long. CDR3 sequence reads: CAISVKGYEQYF. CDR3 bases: TGTGCCATCAGTGTTAAGGGCTACGAGCAGTACTTC.

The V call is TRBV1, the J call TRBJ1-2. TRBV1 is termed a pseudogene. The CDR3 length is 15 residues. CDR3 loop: CTSSQDDRGPDGYTF. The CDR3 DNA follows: TGCACCAGCAGCCAAGATGACCGGGGGCCGGATGGCTACACCTTC.